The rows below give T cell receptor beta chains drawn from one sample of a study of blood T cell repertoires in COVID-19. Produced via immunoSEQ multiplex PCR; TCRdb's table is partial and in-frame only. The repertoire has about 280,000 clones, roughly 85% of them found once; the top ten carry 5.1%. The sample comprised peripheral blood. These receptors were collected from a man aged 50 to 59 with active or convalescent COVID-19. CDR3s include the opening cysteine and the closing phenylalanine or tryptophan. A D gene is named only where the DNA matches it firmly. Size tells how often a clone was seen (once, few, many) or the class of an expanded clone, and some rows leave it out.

TGTGCCAGCAGTTCCTGGGGACTAGCGGGTCGTAACGAGCAGTACTTC | CASSSWGLAGRNEQYF | TRBV6-5 | TRBD2 | NA | TRBJ2-7
TGTGCCACCAGCTCCCCGGGACAGGGGAATGAAAAACTGTTTTTT | CATSSPGQGNEKLFF | TRBV15 | TRBD1 | NA | TRBJ1-4
TGTGCCAGCAGCTTACTGAGCTCCTATAATTCACCCCTCCACTTT | CASSLLSSYNSPLHF | TRBV7-2 | NA | NA | TRBJ1-6
TGTGCCAGCAGCTTAGGAGGGACAGGGTATTCACCCCTCCACTTT | CASSLGGTGYSPLHF | TRBV11-2 | TRBD1 | NA | TRBJ1-6
TGTGCCAGCAGCTTTGCGGGGGTTCGGAATCAGCCCCAGCATTTT | CASSFAGVRNQPQHF | TRBV7-8 | NA | NA | TRBJ1-5
TGTGCCAGCAGTTACTGGGCGGGCCAGGCAGATACGCAGTATTTT | CASSYWAGQADTQYF | TRBV6-5 | NA | NA | TRBJ2-3
TGTGCCAGCAGCTTGGCCGGGACTAGCGGGTCCTACGAGCAGTACTTC | CASSLAGTSGSYEQYF | TRBV7-6 | TRBD2 | NA | TRBJ2-7
TGTGCCAGCAGCTACAGAAGGGACAGGGTCGAAAAACTGTTTTTT | CASSYRRDRVEKLFF | TRBV7-9 | TRBD1 | NA | TRBJ1-4
TGTGCCTCAGCAGGGGGACCCTTTGGTGACACTGAAGCTTTCTTT | CASAGGPFGDTEAFF | TRBV30 | TRBD1 | NA | TRBJ1-1
TGCGCCAGCACCCCCGGGACAGACCTTTCACCCCTCCACTTT | CASTPGTDLSPLHF | TRBV5-1 | TRBD1 | once | TRBJ1-6
TGTGCCAGCAGTGAAAGTCAGATGAACACTGAAGCTTTCTTT | CASSESQMNTEAFF | TRBV2 | NA | NA | TRBJ1-1
TGCGCCAGCCGGGGGGCATCAACTAATGAAAAACTGTTTTTT | CASRGASTNEKLFF | TRBV4-1 | NA | NA | TRBJ1-4
TGTGCCAGCAGTTTATTTGGGGTGGGGAGGTCACCCCTCCACTTT | CASSLFGVGRSPLHF | TRBV28 | NA | NA | TRBJ1-6
TGTGCCAGCAGCCTTTCCAGGGGGGCCCCGGGCTACACCTTC | CASSLSRGAPGYTF | TRBV4-2 | TRBD1 | NA | TRBJ1-2
TGTGCCTGGGGTCAGGGGAACACTGAAGCTTTCTTT | CAWGQGNTEAFF | TRBV30 | NA | NA | TRBJ1-1
TGTGCCAGCAGTTACAGCGGGAGGCGCTACGAGCAGTACTTC | CASSYSGRRYEQYF | TRBV6-2/TRBV6-3 | TRBD2 | NA | TRBJ2-7
TGTGCGAAGGGACTAGCGGGTCCTTACACAGATACGCAGTATTTT | CAKGLAGPYTDTQYF | TRBV3-1/TRBV3-2 | TRBD2 | once | TRBJ2-3
TGTGCCAGCAGCACGGGACAGGGAGGGACAGATACGCAGTATTTT | CASSTGQGGTDTQYF | TRBV7-3 | TRBD1 | NA | TRBJ2-3
TGCGCCAGCAGCGACCCTAGCGGCGGCAATGAGCAGTTCTTC | CASSDPSGGNEQFF | TRBV5-1 | TRBD2 | once | TRBJ2-1
TGTGCCAGCAGCCTCACAGAGAATTCACCCCTCCACTTT | CASSLTENSPLHF | TRBV3-1/TRBV3-2 | NA | NA | TRBJ1-6
TGTGCCAGTAGGCCCAGGCCAGACGGCGGGGAGACCCAGTACTTC | CASRPRPDGGETQYF | TRBV19 | NA | NA | TRBJ2-5
TGTGCCAGCAGACGGGACAGGGTATCAGATACGCAGTATTTT | CASRRDRVSDTQYF | TRBV2 | TRBD1 | NA | TRBJ2-3
TGTGCCAGCTCACTACGCCCGGGACAGGGGAACGAGCAGTACTTC | CASSLRPGQGNEQYF | TRBV18 | TRBD1 | NA | TRBJ2-7
TGCGCCAGCAGCCCGGCCTTCGGGCGCGGGAGAAATGAGCAGTTCTTC | CASSPAFGRGRNEQFF | TRBV5-1 | TRBD2 | NA | TRBJ2-1
TGTGCCAGCAGCTCCGGGACTAGCGGGATTGATACGCAGTATTTT | CASSSGTSGIDTQYF | TRBV2 | TRBD2 | NA | TRBJ2-3
TGTGCCAGCAGCTTGGGGACTACGAGAGAGCAGTACTTC | CASSLGTTREQYF | TRBV5-4 | NA | NA | TRBJ2-7
TGCGCCAGCAGCCCGACAGGGGGCGCCAGAGAGACCCAGTACTTC | CASSPTGGARETQYF | TRBV5-1 | TRBD1 | NA | TRBJ2-5
TGTGCCAGCAGGGCCCTTTCGGGTGAGCAGTTCTTC | CASRALSGEQFF | TRBV27 | NA | NA | TRBJ2-1
TGTGCCAGCAGTGCGGAGGGCACCTATAATTCACCCCTCCACTTT | CASSAEGTYNSPLHF | TRBV2 | NA | NA | TRBJ1-6
TGTGCCAGCATTAAAACACCGGGACAGTTAACAGATACGCAGTATTTT | CASIKTPGQLTDTQYF | TRBV2 | TRBD1 | once | TRBJ2-3
TGTGCCAGCAGCTTAGGACAGGGGGTCCAAGAGACCCAGTACTTC | CASSLGQGVQETQYF | TRBV7-9 | TRBD1 | NA | TRBJ2-5
TGCAGCGTTCTGACAGGGGTTCTAGCAGGTCCTTACAATGAGCAGTTCTTC | CSVLTGVLAGPYNEQFF | TRBV29-1 | TRBD1 | NA | TRBJ2-1